Each of the 32 T cell receptor beta chains below was sequenced from the same sample in a study of OX40 agonist ivuxolimab in advanced cancers. Libraries were constructed by the immunoSEQ multiplex PCR assay. TCRdb mirrors the immuneACCESS table, restricted to in-frame sequences. Some clones are absent from its copies; in checked studies, under half trace to an unresolved V gene, and the reason for the others is unknown. This sample has roughly 15,000 clones in its table, and around three quarters of those were observed once. 14% of the sample belongs to the ten largest clones. The sample here was CD4+ or CD8+ T cells sorted from blood, taken in a trial of the OX40 agonist ivuxolimab. The origin of the receptors is an adult with an advanced solid tumor such as melanoma, head and neck, liver or kidney cancer.

The chain employs TRBV4-1 and TRBJ2-3; D may be TRBD2 (5 bases). From germline, CDR1 is MGHRA and CDR2 YSYEKL. This CDR3 has 15 amino acids. V lost 1 base and J lost 0, with 8 bases in between. In DNA form, the CDR3 reads TGCGCCAGCAGCCAAGGGACTTCGAGCACAGATACGCAGTATTTT. Translation gives CASSQGTSSTDTQYF.

The V and J genes are TRBV2 and TRBJ2-5; TRBD1 aligns across 7 bases. This CDR3 has 15 amino acids. Germline V gene lookup returns CDR1 SNHLY and CDR2 FYNNEI. The ends lost 3 bases at V and 5 bases at J; junction bases unmatched: 9. The CDR3 DNA sequence: TGTGCCAGCAGTGATCGAGGACAGACAGGGGAGACCCAGTACTTC. Translation gives CASSDRGQTGETQYF.

V usage is TRBV11-3 and J usage is TRBJ2-3; D is uncertain. Trimming left V 0 bases short and J 0 bases short, with 7 bases between. Germline-derived CDR1 and CDR2 are SGHNT and YENEEA. This CDR3 is built from 15 residues. The CDR3 sequence: CASSLDPSSTDTQYF. The CDR3 DNA sequence: TGTGCCAGCAGCTTAGACCCTTCGAGCACAGATACGCAGTATTTT.

This chain uses TRBV28 with TRBJ2-7, with 7 bases aligning to TRBD2. The germline CDR1 and CDR2 sequences are MDHEN and SYDVKM. The V and J ends lost 5 bases and 4 bases, in that order; junction bases with no gene match: 8. The CDR3 has 14 amino acids. CDR3 nucleotides: TGTGCCAGCAGTCCCGGGGGAGGGTTGTACGAGCAGTACTTC. Translating it yields CASSPGGGLYEQYF. Variable domain in full (rest from reference TRBV28 and TRBJ2-7): DVKVTQSSRYLVKRTGEKVFLECVQDMDHENMFWYRQDPGLGLRLIYFSYDVKMKEKGDIPEGYSVSREKKERFSLILESASTNQTSMYLCASSPGGGLYEQYFGPGTRLTVT.

This chain joins TRBV6-5 and TRBJ2-7; 7 bases fit TRBD1. Germline values: CDR1 MNHEY, CDR2 SVGAGI. The CDR3 loop spans 13 amino acids. V lost 6 bases to trimming and J lost 5 bases; unmatched junction nucleotides: 7. The CDR3 bases are TGTGCCAGCAGCCCGACAGGGTTCGACGAGCAGTACTTC. Encoded protein: CASSPTGFDEQYF.

The chain combines TRBV7-6 with TRBJ2-1; 11 bases align to TRBD2. The CDR3 loop spans 15 amino acids. CDR1 is SGHVS and CDR2 is FNYEAQ in the germline V gene. V lost 6 bases to trimming and J lost 6 bases; unmatched junction nucleotides: 7. In nucleotides, the CDR3 is TGTGCCAGCAGTTACATAGCGGGAGGGCCCAATGAGCAGTTCTTC. This sequence encodes CASSYIAGGPNEQFF.

The V call is TRBV29-1, the J call TRBJ2-7; tentatively, D is TRBD1 (5 bases). The CDR3 is 13 amino acids. Germline V gene data show CDR1 as SQVTM and CDR2 as ANQGSEA. The V end was cut by 7 bases, the J end by 0 bases, with 13 bases between. The CDR3 spells CSACDSSSYEQYF. Here the CDR3 DNA reads TGCAGCGCTTGTGACAGTTCCTCCTACGAGCAGTACTTC.

The rearrangement uses TRBV10-3 and TRBJ2-5; D may match TRBD1 or TRBD2 (5 bases each). Trimming removed 0 bases from V and 4 bases from J, with 12 bases in between. Germline V gene sequence: CDR1 ENHRY, CDR2 SYGVKD. The CDR3 sequence is 15 residues long. DNA for the CDR3: TGTGCCATCAGTGAGTCAGCCGGGGCCGGAGAGACCCAGTACTTC. This encodes CAISESAGAGETQYF.

The chain is built from TRBV29-1 and TRBJ1-2, with 12 bases matching TRBD1. This CDR3 has 15 amino acids. Germline loops: CDR1 SQVTM, CDR2 ANQGSEA. V shed 5 bases and J 6 bases; nucleotides not matched to a gene: 10. CDR3 loop: CSVPGTGGVSNGYTF. DNA of the CDR3: TGCAGCGTTCCCGGGACAGGGGGCGTTTCGAATGGCTACACCTTC.

The chain couples TRBV9 to TRBJ1-3; D gene uncertain. Per the germline V gene, CDR1 is SGDLS and CDR2 is YYNGEE. This CDR3 is built from 13 residues. Trimming shortened V by 0 bases and J by 4 bases, and 5 bases separated the two germline ends. The CDR3 sequence: CASSVDGGNTIYF. CDR3 nucleotides: TGTGCCAGCAGCGTAGACGGGGGAAACACCATATATTTT.

This chain joins TRBV6-1 and TRBJ2-7, with D maybe TRBD1 (5 bases). V lost 1 base to trimming and J lost 1 base, with 11 bases between them. The CDR3 spans 15 residues. CDR1 MNHNS and CDR2 SASEGT come from the germline V gene. The chain's CDR3 is CASSEEYSGSYEQYF. The CDR3 bases are TGTGCCAGCAGTGAAGAGTATTCAGGGTCCTACGAGCAGTACTTC.

Details on this clone: One junction end disagrees with the germline gene, perhaps due to a read error. This chain links TRBV7-7 with TRBJ2-7; TRBD1 aligns across 11 bases. Germline CDR1 and CDR2: SSHAT and FNYEAQ (reference sequence). The CDR3 has 17 residues. CDR3 bases: TGTGCTAGCAGCTCAGGTGGGGGACAGGGGGTTTCCTACGAGCAGTACTTC. Amino acid sequence: CASSSGGGQGVSYEQYF. The complete variable domain, with remaining parts taken from reference TRBV7-7 and TRBJ2-7, reads GAGVSQSPRYKVTKRGQDVTLRCDPISSHATLYWYQQALGQGPEFLTYFNYEAQPDKSGLPSDRFSAERPEGSISTLTIQRTEQRDSAMYRCASSSGGGQGVSYEQYFGPGTRLTVT.

This chain links TRBV5-1 with TRBJ2-7; D is unresolved. The CDR3 is 13 amino acids. The ends were cut back, 2 bases at V and 2 bases at J, with 8 bases in the middle. Germline V gene lookup returns CDR1 SGHRS and CDR2 YFSETQ. In DNA form, the CDR3 reads TGCGCCAGCAGCTTACCTGTCCCCTACGAGCAGTACTTC. It yields the protein CASSLPVPYEQYF. Drawing the rest from reference TRBV5-1 and TRBJ2-7, the complete variable domain is KAGVTQTPRYLIKTRGQQVTLSCSPISGHRSVSWYQQTPGQGLQFLFEYFSETQRNKGNFPGRFSGRQFSNSRSEMNVSTLELGDSALYLCASSLPVPYEQYFGPGTRLTVT.

The chain combines TRBV11-1 with TRBJ2-5, with D unclear. CDR3 length: 13 residues. V lost 1 base to trimming and J lost 3 bases, with 6 bases between them. The germline V gene has CDR1 SGHAT and CDR2 FQDESV (reference sequence). The CDR3 nucleotides are TGTGCCAGCAGCTTAGGGGGAAAAGAGACCCAGTACTTC. Translation gives CASSLGGKETQYF.

The V gene is TRBV11-3, the J gene TRBJ2-7; TRBD2 is a possible D gene (6 bases). This CDR3 is built from 13 residues. Germline CDR1 is SGHNT and CDR2 is YENEEA. V lost 6 bases and J 5 bases, leaving 14 bases between the germline ends. Here the CDR3 DNA reads TGTGCCAGCAGACAGAGGGACTCAAACGAGCAGTACTTC. This encodes CASRQRDSNEQYF.

The chain recombines TRBV6-1 with TRBJ2-7, with 7 bases fitting TRBD1. The germline V gene has CDR1 MNHNS and CDR2 SASEGT. The junction had 2 bases not matched to a gene; V was cut back by 1 base and J by 5 bases. The CDR3 consists of 13 residues. The CDR3 protein is CASSEEGANEQYF. The CDR3 region has the DNA TGTGCCAGCAGTGAAGAGGGGGCTAACGAGCAGTACTTC.

The J gene is TRBJ1-2, the V gene TRBV19; D is ambiguous. V was clipped by 8 bases and J by 6 bases, with 16 bases between them. Germline CDR1 and CDR2: LNHDA and SQIVND (reference sequence). The length of the CDR3 is 13 residues. CDR3 coding DNA: TGTGCCAGTTCAGCAGGAGCATTCCATGGCTACACCTTC. This gives the protein CASSAGAFHGYTF.

J is TRBJ2-1 and V is TRBV10-3, with D perhaps TRBD2 (5 bases). This CDR3 has 13 amino acids. The germline V gene encodes CDR1 ENHRY and CDR2 SYGVKD. The germline V and J ends were trimmed by 7 bases and 1 base, with 8 bases remaining between them. The CDR3 here is CAINEGSYNEQFF. Written as DNA, the CDR3 is TGTGCCATCAACGAGGGTTCCTACAATGAGCAGTTCTTC.

V usage is TRBV7-9 and J usage is TRBJ2-5; a weak D match, TRBD1 (6 bases). Per the germline V gene, CDR1 is SEHNR and CDR2 is FQNEAQ (reference sequence). Trimming removed 4 bases at V and 2 bases at J, with 14 bases between. The CDR3 spans 15 residues. The CDR3, as DNA: TGTGCCAGCAGCTCTACCAGGACAGAACAAGAGACCCAGTACTTC. Residues: CASSSTRTEQETQYF.

This chain connects TRBV14 to TRBJ2-1, with 11 bases lining up with TRBD2. This CDR3 is 15 amino acids long. V was clipped by 5 bases and J by 3 bases; unmatched bases: 3. In germline, CDR1 is SGHDN, CDR2 FVKESK. CDR3 bases: TGTGCCAGCAGCGCCACTAGCGGGAGCTACAATGAGCAGTTCTTC. This translates into CASSATSGSYNEQFF.

The rearrangement links TRBV27 to TRBJ1-6, with a tentative D call TRBD1 (6 bases). V gave up 6 bases and J gave up 8 bases, with 17 bases separating them. Looked up from germline, CDR1 is MNHEY and CDR2 is SMNVEV (reference sequence). The CDR3 is 15 residues long. The CDR3 DNA reads as TGTGCCAGCAGGCCCGTAGGGGGAAGGGATTCACCCCTCCACTTT. Encoded protein: CASRPVGGRDSPLHF.

The CDR3 nucleotides are TGCGCCAGCAGCCCTAAAACAGGGAGCGCCTACGAGCAGTACTTC. Its translation is CASSPKTGSAYEQYF. The chain uses TRBV4-1 and TRBJ2-7, with D possibly being TRBD1 (6 bases). The CDR3 totals 15 residues. Trimming left V 4 bases short and J 2 bases short, with 15 bases between. Germline V lookup: CDR1 MGHRA, CDR2 YSYEKL.

V usage is TRBV7-9 and J usage is TRBJ2-2; maybe TRBD2 (6 bases). The CDR3 runs 10 residues. Germline CDR1 and CDR2: SEHNR and FQNEAQ (reference sequence). The germline V and J ends were trimmed by 10 bases and 8 bases, with 8 bases remaining between them. In DNA form, the CDR3 reads TGTGCCACCCGGGGGGGGGAGCTGTTTTTT. Translation: CATRGGELFF.

The chain has TRBV6-9 and TRBJ2-2; TRBD1 agrees at 7 bases. CDR3 size: 15 residues. CDR1 and CDR2 (germline): MNHGY, SVAAGI. With V trimmed by 6 bases and J by 3 bases, 7 bases remained unmatched. CDR3 DNA: TGTGCCAGCAGCCCCGGGACAGTCGACACCGGGGAGCTGTTTTTT. It translates to CASSPGTVDTGELFF.

The chain has TRBV15 and TRBJ2-3; no clear D. Germline V CDR1 and CDR2: LNHNV, YYDKDF (reference sequence). The CDR3 has 15 amino acids. V lost 7 bases and J lost 1, with 15 bases in between. CDR3 residues: CATTRRAPGTDTQYF. CDR3 DNA sequence: TGTGCCACCACCCGAAGAGCTCCTGGCACAGATACGCAGTATTTT.

The chain combines TRBV7-9 with TRBJ2-5, with 7 bases aligning to TRBD2. V lost 0 bases to trimming and J lost 5 bases; unmatched junction nucleotides: 3. This CDR3 comprises 14 residues. Looked up from germline, CDR1 is SEHNR and CDR2 is FQNEAQ (reference sequence). The CDR3 sequence: CASSLALARETQYF. DNA for the CDR3: TGTGCCAGCAGCTTAGCACTAGCGCGGGAGACCCAGTACTTC.

The chain couples TRBV27 to TRBJ2-3; TRBD2 is a possible D gene (6 bases). The CDR3 totals 14 residues. The V gene lost 6 bases and the J gene lost 2 bases, with 12 bases spanning the gap. The germline gives CDR1 MNHEY, CDR2 SMNVEV (reference sequence). The CDR3 spells CASSLGGTTDTQYF. The CDR3 DNA follows: TGTGCCAGCAGCCTAGGAGGGACCACAGATACGCAGTATTTT.

The chain has TRBV6-1 and TRBJ2-5, with 8 bases aligning to TRBD1. V trimming: 3 bases; J trimming: 1 base; junction bases outside the gene matches: 4. Germline V gives CDR1 MNHNS, CDR2 SASEGT. CDR3 size: 15 residues. For the CDR3, the DNA is TGTGCCAGCAGTGATGGGACAGGCACCCAAGAGACCCAGTACTTC. Translated: CASSDGTGTQETQYF.

The gene calls are TRBV27 and TRBJ2-7; 8 nucleotides match TRBD2. Germline V gives CDR1 MNHEY, CDR2 SMNVEV (reference sequence). This CDR3 has 14 residues. Trimming at V came to 8 bases and at J to 5 bases, leaving 11 bases not matched to a gene. The CDR3 sequence is CASYSAGVSHEQYF. The CDR3, as DNA: TGTGCCAGCTATTCAGCGGGAGTAAGCCACGAGCAGTACTTC.

J is TRBJ2-7 and V is TRBV5-1; possible D gene TRBD2, 5 bases. The V end was cut by 4 bases, the J end by 3 bases, with 11 bases between. Germline CDR1 reads SGHRS; CDR2 reads YFSETQ. The CDR3 sequence is 13 residues long. CDR3 sequence (DNA): TGCGCCAGCAGCAGCAGCGGAATCTACGAGCAGTACTTC. The encoded protein is CASSSSGIYEQYF.

CDR3 region: CASSLPRLAGPSETQYF. For the CDR3, the DNA is TGTGCCAGCAGCTTACCTCGACTAGCGGGGCCCAGTGAGACCCAGTACTTC. The genes are TRBV11-1 and TRBJ2-5; the match to TRBD2 covers 11 bases. J was trimmed by 5 bases and V by 2 bases; bases with no gene match: 10. CDR3 size: 17 residues. The germline V gene encodes CDR1 SGHAT and CDR2 FQDESV (reference sequence).

This clone was detected only a few times. J is TRBJ2-7 and V is TRBV5-4; unclear D gene. Germline assignment: CDR1 SGHNT and CDR2 YYREEE (reference sequence). Trimming left V 2 bases short and J 5 bases short, with 14 bases between. There are 14 residues in the CDR3. CDR3 sequence reads: CASSLAVWTDEQYF. DNA of the CDR3: TGTGCCAGCAGCTTAGCTGTTTGGACCGACGAGCAGTACTTC.